These 9 T cell receptor beta chains were sequenced from one sample in a study of monozygotic twins with inflammatory bowel disease. Reanalyzing the 5' RACE reads, TCRdb keeps one entry per CDR3 protein, without DNA. The specimen's table records hundreds of thousands of distinct CDR3 sequences. The sequenced sample consisted of blood. The origin of the receptors is a human donor with ulcerative colitis or Crohn's disease, or a healthy co-twin of an affected twin (not recorded which).

J is TRBJ2-1 and V is TRBV5-1; TCRdb reports TRBD2, a call that lacks DNA to check it against. The CDR3 loop spans 16 amino acids. CDR1 is SGHRS and CDR2 is YFSETQ in the germline V gene. CDR3 protein: CASSLEGGGAGNEQFF.

The V gene is TRBV20-1, the J gene TRBJ2-7; as DNA is missing, the TRBD2 call by TCRdb cannot be tested. The germline gives CDR1 DFQATT, CDR2 SNEGSKA (reference sequence). This CDR3 region has 14 residues. The chain's CDR3 is CSASLTSGGREQYF.

The V gene is TRBV7-9, the J gene TRBJ2-7; TCRdb reports TRBD2, a call that lacks DNA to check it against. The CDR3 is 13 amino acids. Germline CDR1 SEHNR, CDR2 FQNEAQ (reference sequence). This CDR3 reads CASSSPAGSEQYF. Full variable domain (remainder filled in from reference TRBV7-9 and TRBJ2-7): DTGVSQNPRHKITKRGQNVTFRCDPISEHNRLYWYRQTLGQGPEFLTYFQNEAQLEKSRLLSDRFSAERPKGSFSTLEIQRTEQGDSAMYLCASSSPAGSEQYFGPGTRLTVT.

Here the CDR3 reads CSAPYSGTGTYEQYF. This rearrangement joins TRBV20-1 to TRBJ2-7; the TRBD1 assignment by TCRdb is unverifiable without DNA. The germline V gene encodes CDR1 DFQATT and CDR2 SNEGSKA (reference sequence). The CDR3 runs to 15 residues.

This chain uses TRBV7-2 with TRBJ2-3; TCRdb's assignment of TRBD1 cannot be checked, as there is no DNA. This CDR3 has 14 amino acids. Looked up from germline, CDR1 is SGHTA and CDR2 is FQGNSA. The CDR3 spells CAVGGGRWTDTQYF.

The chain links TRBV6-1 to TRBJ1-6. This CDR3 spans 16 amino acids. CDR1 MNHNS and CDR2 SASEGT come from the germline V gene. The CDR3 protein is CASSEKVTSYNSPLHF.

The chain is built from TRBV28 and TRBJ2-1; with no DNA, the TCRdb D assignment of TRBD2 cannot be verified. Per the germline V gene, CDR1 is MDHEN and CDR2 is SYDVKM. The CDR3 has 14 residues. CDR3 sequence: CASSGHSGSNEQFF.

The chain links TRBV29-1 to TRBJ2-1; TCRdb names TRBD1, which stays unverified in the absence of DNA. Germline V gene sequence: CDR1 SQVTM, CDR2 ANQGSEA. The length of the CDR3 is 16 residues. The CDR3: CSVVEHRDRALGEQFF.

The chain employs TRBV6-1 and TRBJ2-3; no DNA is available, so the TRBD1 call from TCRdb remains unchecked. There are 16 residues in the CDR3. Germline CDR1 reads MNHNS; CDR2 reads SASEGT. The chain's CDR3 is CASSERGGLSTDTQYF.